The 31 T cell receptor beta chains below were found in one sample sequenced in a study of blood T cell repertoires in COVID-19. The repertoire was sequenced with immunoSEQ multiplex PCR; TCRdb's copy has only in-frame clones and lacks some. The table includes tens of thousands of clones, about 87% detected once. Source material: peripheral blood. These receptors were obtained from a human donor in a cohort sampled during active COVID-19.

The chain recombines TRBV6-5 with TRBJ1-2; TRBD1 matches 7 bases. The trim removed 8 bases at V and 4 bases at J, leaving 13 bases unmatched. Germline-derived CDR1 and CDR2 are MNHEY and SVGAGI. The length of the CDR3 is 15 residues. CDR3 nucleotide sequence: TGTGCCAGCCGGCCCGGGACAGTAGACCTCTATGGCTACACCTTC. Its protein is CASRPGTVDLYGYTF.

This clone was seen only once. V is TRBV9 and J is TRBJ2-3; the D gene is possibly TRBD2 (6 bases). CDR1 and CDR2 from the germline V gene are SGDLS and YYNGEE. The CDR3 sequence is 14 residues long. Trimming cost V 9 bases and J 2 bases, with 16 bases left between them. CDR3 in amino acids: CATSGGDPTDTQYF. CDR3 bases: TGTGCCACTTCCGGAGGGGACCCCACAGATACGCAGTATTTT.

The chain links TRBV10-1 to TRBJ1-1, with D unclear. Deletions cut 2 bases from V and 7 bases from J, with 5 bases between. The CDR3 extends over 11 amino acids. Germline loops: CDR1 WNHNN, CDR2 SYGVQD (reference sequence). DNA for the CDR3: TGCGCCAGCAGTGAGCGGGGTGAAGCTTTCTTT. It translates to CASSERGEAFF.

This clone has a single count. The chain is built from TRBV19 and TRBJ2-1, with 8 bases lining up with TRBD2. The CDR3 covers 18 residues. Germline assignment: CDR1 LNHDA and CDR2 SQIVND (reference sequence). J lost 8 bases, V lost 5 bases, and 20 bases had no gene match. The CDR3 DNA reads TGTGCCAGTAGTTCCCGCCCGGCGGGAGGCCAGCAGAGCGATGAGCAGTTCTTC. Translation gives CASSSRPAGGQQSDEQFF.

This clone was recorded once. The chain employs TRBV19 and TRBJ2-1; the match to TRBD2 covers 8 bases. J gave up 2 bases and V 5 bases, and 11 bases lay outside the gene matches. The CDR3 is 17 residues long. The germline gives CDR1 LNHDA, CDR2 SQIVND (reference sequence). The CDR3 DNA sequence: TGTGCCAGTAGTTTCATTATCGGGAGGGCCCCCTACAATGAGCAGTTCTTC. The encoded protein is CASSFIIGRAPYNEQFF.

J is TRBJ1-4 and V is TRBV5-1, with TRBD1 matching over 9 bases. CDR3 length equals 15 residues. Germline V gene data show CDR1 as SGHRS and CDR2 as YFSETQ. The trim removed 4 bases at V and 8 bases at J, leaving 9 bases unmatched. CDR3 in amino acids: CASSEQGAGDEKLFF. The CDR3 DNA is TGCGCCAGCAGCGAACAGGGGGCCGGAGACGAAAAACTGTTTTTT.

The V call is TRBV9, the J call TRBJ1-4, with a weak D call TRBD1 (6 bases). The V end was cut by 4 bases, the J end by 2 bases, with 12 bases between. This CDR3 has 15 residues. Germline V gives CDR1 SGDLS, CDR2 YYNGEE. This CDR3 is CASSPTQGTNEKLFF. CDR3 nucleotide sequence: TGTGCCAGCAGCCCGACACAGGGTACTAATGAAAAACTGTTTTTT.

V and J are TRBV19 and TRBJ2-5; 13 bases fit TRBD2. The CDR3 spans 15 residues. Unmatched junction bases numbered 8, after V lost 8 bases and J lost 5 bases. Looked up from germline, CDR1 is LNHDA and CDR2 is SQIVND (reference sequence). CDR3 loop: CASSGTSGMGETQYF. Here the CDR3 DNA reads TGTGCCAGTTCCGGGACTAGCGGGATGGGGGAGACCCAGTACTTC.

The chain recombines TRBV5-1 with TRBJ2-5; 12 bases align to TRBD2. The CDR3 loop spans 15 amino acids. CDR1 SGHRS and CDR2 YFSETQ come from the germline V gene. Trimming cost V 0 bases and J 4 bases; bases outside gene matches: 1. This CDR3 reads CASSLGLAGVETQYF. CDR3 nucleotide sequence: TGCGCCAGCAGCTTGGGACTAGCGGGAGTAGAGACCCAGTACTTC.

The rearrangement joins TRBV27 to TRBJ2-7; possibly TRBD2 for D (5 bases). V lost 7 bases to trimming and J lost 5 bases, with 18 bases between them. Germline V gives CDR1 MNHEY, CDR2 SMNVEV (reference sequence). The CDR3 length is 14 residues. In DNA form, the CDR3 reads TGTGCCAGCACCACTGGTGGGGAGATGGACGAGCAGTACTTC. It translates to CASTTGGEMDEQYF.

CDR3 protein: CASSELQETQYF. CDR3 in DNA: TGTGCCAGCAGTGAACTACAAGAGACCCAGTACTTC. The V call is TRBV2, the J call TRBJ2-5, with D hard to call. Germline V CDR1 and CDR2: SNHLY, FYNNEI. V was clipped by 2 bases and J by 2 bases, with 3 bases between them. The CDR3 consists of 12 residues.

V and J are TRBV7-2 and TRBJ2-5; D remains unclear. The CDR3 extends over 12 amino acids. Germline CDR1 is SGHTA and CDR2 is FQGNSA. The ends were cut back, 5 bases at V and 6 bases at J, with 10 bases in the middle. The CDR3 DNA follows: TGTGCCAGCAGCCCCGCTAGGAAGACCCAGTACTTC. As protein: CASSPARKTQYF. Drawing the rest from reference TRBV7-2 and TRBJ2-5, the complete variable domain is GAGVSQSPSNKVTEKGKDVELRCDPISGHTALYWYRQSLGQGLEFLIYFQGNSAPDKSGLPSDRFSAERTGGSVSTLTIQRTQQEDSAVYLCASSPARKTQYFGPGTRLLVL.

V usage is TRBV11-2 and J usage is TRBJ1-2; TRBD1 aligns across 8 bases. Germline trimming cut 5 bases from V and 2 bases from J; bases unmatched to any gene: 7. Germline V gene lookup returns CDR1 SGHAT and CDR2 FQNNGV. The CDR3 consists of 15 residues. CDR3 DNA: TGTGCCAGCAGCCCCCGGGCAGGGGGCAACTATGGCTACACCTTC. This sequence encodes CASSPRAGGNYGYTF.

The chain is built from TRBV6-5 and TRBJ1-1, with D hard to call. The CDR3 has 14 residues. Germline V gene lookup returns CDR1 MNHEY and CDR2 SVGAGI. The V gene lost 2 bases and the J gene lost 4 bases, with 11 bases spanning the gap. The CDR3 DNA reads TGTGCCAGCAGTTACAGCGTCCGTGGCACTGAAGCTTTCTTT. This encodes CASSYSVRGTEAFF.

The genes are TRBV7-6 and TRBJ2-3; 16 bases are a match to TRBD2. The CDR3 covers 18 residues. V gave up 6 bases and J gave up 6 bases; unmatched junction bases: 12. Germline lookup yields CDR1 SGHVS and CDR2 FNYEAQ. CDR3 bases: TGTGCCAGCAGTCGCGACGCGGGGGGACTAGCGGGAGGGGATACGCAGTATTTT. Its protein is CASSRDAGGLAGGDTQYF.

This clone appeared a single time. The chain is built from TRBV5-1 and TRBJ2-1, with 13 bases matching TRBD2. CDR1 is SGHRS, CDR2 YFSETQ, per germline. This CDR3 comprises 14 residues. V was pared by 4 bases and J by 8 bases, with 3 bases of the junction left unmatched. The CDR3 DNA reads as TGCGCCAGCAGCCGGACTAGCGGGAGTGATGAGCAGTTCTTC. This sequence encodes CASSRTSGSDEQFF.

This chain links TRBV28 with TRBJ2-2; 14 positions agree with TRBD2. This CDR3 comprises 16 residues. With V trimmed by 6 bases and J by 2 bases, 2 bases remained unmatched. Germline V lookup: CDR1 MDHEN, CDR2 SYDVKM. As DNA, the CDR3 is TGTGCCAGCAGAGGGACTAGCGGGAGAAACACCGGGGAGCTGTTTTTT. It yields the protein CASRGTSGRNTGELFF.

V gene TRBV14 combines with J gene TRBJ2-5, with D maybe TRBD2 (5 bases). Germline loops: CDR1 SGHDN, CDR2 FVKESK. There are 13 residues in the CDR3. V lost 4 bases to trimming and J lost 3 bases, with 9 bases between them. The CDR3, as DNA: TGTGCCAGCAGCCCGGAGGTAAAAGAGACCCAGTACTTC. This gives the protein CASSPEVKETQYF.

This sequence joins TRBV6-5 and TRBJ1-4, with D possibly matching TRBD1 (6 bases). The ends were cut back, 2 bases at V and 0 bases at J, with 10 bases in the middle. The length of the CDR3 is 16 residues. Germline V gene sequence: CDR1 MNHEY, CDR2 SVGAGI. The CDR3 nucleotides are TGTGCCAGCAGTTACGGAGACAGGTCAACTAATGAAAAACTGTTTTTT. It encodes CASSYGDRSTNEKLFF.

The chain uses TRBV5-4 and TRBJ1-1, with TRBD1 identical over 9 bases. After removal of 4 bases from V and 2 bases from J, the junction contained 3 bases not matched to a gene. CDR3 length equals 14 residues. The V gene's germline CDR1 is SGHNT and CDR2 YYREEE (reference sequence). The CDR3 region has the DNA TGTGCCAGCAGCGCGGACAGGGGAAACACTGAAGCTTTCTTT. It is translated as CASSADRGNTEAFF.

The gene calls are TRBV21-1 and TRBJ1-6; the table assigns TRBD1, which was not confirmed against the DNA. TRBV21-1 is noted as a pseudogene. This CDR3 contains 16 residues. The CDR3 nucleotides are TGTGCCAGCAGTCTGACAGGCTTCGCCTATAATTCACCCCTCCACTTT. Translating gives CASSLTGFAYNSPLHF.

This chain links TRBV10-1 with TRBJ2-1; 12 bases line up with TRBD2. The trim removed 4 bases at V and 7 bases at J, leaving 5 bases unmatched. Germline V gene lookup returns CDR1 WNHNN and CDR2 SYGVQD (reference sequence). The CDR3 has 15 amino acids. The CDR3 DNA reads as TGCGCCAGCAGTGGGGAGACTAGCGGGAGTAATGAGCAGTTCTTC. The encoded protein is CASSGETSGSNEQFF.

This sequence joins TRBV15 and TRBJ1-6; D unclear. CDR1 is LNHNV and CDR2 is YYDKDF in the germline V gene (reference sequence). The CDR3 contains 12 residues. V lost 0 bases and J lost 8, with 2 bases in between. The CDR3 loop reads CATSRDDSPLHF. For the CDR3, the DNA is TGTGCCACCAGCAGAGACGATTCACCCCTCCACTTT.

The J gene is TRBJ1-3, the V gene TRBV19; D unresolved. Trimming pared 5 bases from V and 1 base from J, leaving 9 bases between. The germline CDR1 and CDR2 sequences are LNHDA and SQIVND (reference sequence). This CDR3 region has 14 residues. CDR3 sequence: CASSLDTSGNTIYF. The CDR3 bases are TGTGCCAGTAGTCTCGACACATCTGGAAACACCATATATTTT.

This chain joins TRBV29-1 and TRBJ1-5, with 7 bases fitting TRBD1. There are 16 residues in the CDR3. Trimming removed 4 bases from V and 0 bases from J; junction bases left unmatched: 9. Germline V CDR1 and CDR2: SQVTM, ANQGSEA. CDR3 region: CSVGDSYPYSNQPQHF. The DNA of the CDR3 is TGCAGCGTTGGGGACAGCTACCCTTATAGCAATCAGCCCCAGCATTTT.

This chain uses TRBV19 with TRBJ1-1; D is unclear. The CDR3 covers 15 residues. The ends were cut back, 0 bases at V and 5 bases at J, with 13 bases in the middle. The germline V gene encodes CDR1 LNHDA and CDR2 SQIVND (reference sequence). CDR3 sequence (DNA): TGTGCCAGTAGTATAGAGGCAGGCTATAGAACTGAAGCTTTCTTT. Its protein product is CASSIEAGYRTEAFF.

V and J are TRBV14 and TRBJ1-3; D might be TRBD1 (5 bases). Germline V gene sequence: CDR1 SGHDN, CDR2 FVKESK. V was pared by 1 base and J by 5 bases, with 9 bases between. CDR3 length: 14 residues. The CDR3 loop is CASSQARARNTIYF. The DNA for the CDR3 is TGTGCCAGCAGCCAAGCCAGGGCCAGAAACACCATATATTTT. The entire variable domain, with the rest obtained from reference TRBV14 and TRBJ1-3, is as follows: EAGVTQFPSHSVIEKGQTVTLRCDPISGHDNLYWYRRVMGKEIKFLLHFVKESKQDESGMPNNRFLAERTGGTYSTLKVQPAELEDSGVYFCASSQARARNTIYFGEGSWLTVV.

The chain employs TRBV18 and TRBJ1-1; D perhaps matches TRBD1 (5 bases). CDR3 length equals 17 residues. V gave up 3 bases and J gave up 0 bases, with 17 bases separating them. Germline V CDR1 and CDR2: KGHSH, LQKENI. The CDR3 loop reads CASSPQGLGEVNTEAFF. CDR3 nucleotides: TGTGCCAGCTCACCGCAGGGACTTGGTGAAGTGAACACTGAAGCTTTCTTT.

The J gene is TRBJ2-2, the V gene TRBV7-9; D remains unclear. This CDR3 region has 16 residues. CDR1 and CDR2 from the germline V gene are SEHNR and FQNEAQ (reference sequence). Trimming pared 1 base from V and 2 bases from J, leaving 11 bases between. CDR3 in DNA: TGTGCCAGCAGCTTAGTGCTGGGCTCCAACACCGGGGAGCTGTTTTTT. This gives the protein CASSLVLGSNTGELFF. The variable domain in full, completed from reference TRBV7-9 and TRBJ2-2, reads DTGVSQNPRHKITKRGQNVTFRCDPISEHNRLYWYRQTLGQGPEFLTYFQNEAQLEKSRLLSDRFSAERPKGSFSTLEIQRTEQGDSAMYLCASSLVLGSNTGELFFGEGSRLTVL.

The chain carries TRBV28 and TRBJ1-2; 7 nucleotides line up with TRBD1. The CDR3 contains 17 residues. J lost 7 bases, V lost 2 bases, and 16 bases had no gene match. Germline V CDR1 and CDR2: MDHEN, SYDVKM. The CDR3 loop reads CASSLKMPGQRNPGYTF. CDR3 sequence (DNA): TGTGCCAGCAGTTTAAAAATGCCGGGACAGAGAAACCCTGGCTACACCTTC.

The rearrangement links TRBV29-1 to TRBJ1-1, with 11 bases identical to TRBD1. Germline trimming cut 4 bases from V and 4 bases from J; bases unmatched to any gene: 5. CDR3 length equals 14 residues. CDR1 SQVTM and CDR2 ANQGSEA come from the germline V gene. Here the CDR3 DNA reads TGCAGCGTTGGTAGGGACAGGGGGACCACTGAAGCTTTCTTT. It is translated as CSVGRDRGTTEAFF.